This TCR beta chain stems from a study of cytomegalovirus exposure and HLA in healthy donors. The wider study: Out of 398 genotyped donors, around 80% belonged to the Caucasian-associated ancestry cluster. Study outcomes and limitations: Accurate HLA-A and HLA-B prediction from TCR beta sequences was reported for most subjects. Specific recognition of CMV antigens was confirmed in vitro for three chains (all CMV-associated). Analysis performed later found over 15,000 TCR beta sequences associated with HLA alleles at 0.05 false discovery rate.

The germline V gene encodes CDR1 LNHDA and CDR2 SQIVND (reference sequence). This CDR3 region has 15 residues. V lost 4 bases, J lost 6 bases, and 9 bases stayed unmatched. For this clone: Its target is unknown.

The PCR was carried out with 60 Vbeta primers and 13 Jbeta primers. TCRdb's table, derived via immunoSEQ multiplex PCR, lists solely in-frame clones and lacks some. Counted here are about 120,000 clones, around 76% occurring once; the ten biggest clones make up under 8.5%. The chain carries TRBV19 and TRBJ2-1; 7 nucleotides match TRBD1. The material sequenced was PBMCs. This clonotype was obtained from a male donor in good health and CMV-seronegative. The CDR3 DNA reads TGTGCCAGTAGTAACCCGACAGGGCGGGTCAATGAGCAGTTCTTC. As protein: CASSNPTGRVNEQFF.